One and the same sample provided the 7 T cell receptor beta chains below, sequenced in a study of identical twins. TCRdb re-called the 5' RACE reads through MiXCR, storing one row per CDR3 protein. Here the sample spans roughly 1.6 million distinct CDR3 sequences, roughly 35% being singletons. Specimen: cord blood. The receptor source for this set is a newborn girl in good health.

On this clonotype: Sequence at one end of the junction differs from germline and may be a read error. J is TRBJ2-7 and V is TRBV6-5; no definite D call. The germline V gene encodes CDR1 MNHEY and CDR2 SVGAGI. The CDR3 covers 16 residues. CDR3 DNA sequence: TGTGCCAGCAGTTACGAATTTTTGGAGTGGGCCTACGAGCACTACTTC. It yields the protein CASSYEFLEWAYEHYF.

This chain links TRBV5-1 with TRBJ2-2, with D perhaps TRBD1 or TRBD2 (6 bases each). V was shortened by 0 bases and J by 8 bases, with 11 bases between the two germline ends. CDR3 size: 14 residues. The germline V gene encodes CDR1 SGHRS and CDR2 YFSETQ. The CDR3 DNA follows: TGCGCCAGCAGCTTGGCCCGGGGGCAAGGGGAGCTGTTTTTT. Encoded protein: CASSLARGQGELFF.

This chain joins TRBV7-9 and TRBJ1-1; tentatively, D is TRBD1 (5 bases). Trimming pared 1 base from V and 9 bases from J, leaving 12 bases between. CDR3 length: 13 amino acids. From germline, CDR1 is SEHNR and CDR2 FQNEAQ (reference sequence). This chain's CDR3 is CASSLEGQAQAFF. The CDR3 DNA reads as TGTGCCAGCAGCTTAGAGGGGCAGGCTCAAGCTTTCTTT.

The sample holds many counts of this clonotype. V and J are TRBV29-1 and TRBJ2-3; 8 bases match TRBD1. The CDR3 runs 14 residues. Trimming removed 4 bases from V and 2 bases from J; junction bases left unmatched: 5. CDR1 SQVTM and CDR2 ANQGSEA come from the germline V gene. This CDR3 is CSVARTGFTDTQYF. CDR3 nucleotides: TGCAGCGTTGCCCGGACAGGGTTCACAGATACGCAGTATTTT.

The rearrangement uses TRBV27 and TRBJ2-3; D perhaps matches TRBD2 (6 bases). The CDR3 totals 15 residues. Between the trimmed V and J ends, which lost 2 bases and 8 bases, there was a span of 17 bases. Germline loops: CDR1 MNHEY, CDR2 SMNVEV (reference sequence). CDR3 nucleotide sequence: TGTGCCAGCAGTTTACGGGGGACGACAGTTGCTACGCAGTATTTT. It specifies CASSLRGTTVATQYF.

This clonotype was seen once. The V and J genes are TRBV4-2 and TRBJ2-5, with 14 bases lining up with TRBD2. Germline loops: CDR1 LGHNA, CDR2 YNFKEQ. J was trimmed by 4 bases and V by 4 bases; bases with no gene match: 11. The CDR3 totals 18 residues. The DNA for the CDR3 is TGTGCCAGCAGCCCGATAACGGGACTAGCGGGAGTGATAGAGACCCAGTACTTC. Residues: CASSPITGLAGVIETQYF.

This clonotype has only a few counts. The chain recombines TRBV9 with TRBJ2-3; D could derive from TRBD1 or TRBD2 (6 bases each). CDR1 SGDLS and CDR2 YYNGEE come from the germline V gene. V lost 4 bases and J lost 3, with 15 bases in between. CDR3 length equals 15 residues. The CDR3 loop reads CASSKGGFGTDTQYF. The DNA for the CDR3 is TGTGCCAGCAGCAAAGGGGGGTTCGGGACAGATACGCAGTATTTT.